This section outlines one T cell receptor beta chain sequence together with its context. The antigen is undetermined. The data were produced by immunoSEQ multiplex PCR, yet TCRdb's version contains in-frame clones alone and is incomplete. Of tens of thousands of clones in the sample, under 85% were seen once. Checkpoint therapy with ipilimumab 1 mg/kg began 14 to 28 days after transplant. Dosing: nivolumab 3 mg/kg IV, weeks 1, 4, 7, 10, then every two weeks to week 26. These data come from a study of ipilimumab plus nivolumab after autologous stem cell transplantation. Study context: Median doses per patient: about five ipilimumab, 7 or 8 nivolumab.

CDR3 size: 15 residues. CDR1 and CDR2 (germline): SGDLS, YYNGEE. With V trimmed by 0 bases and J by 6 bases, 5 bases remained unmatched. Study-wide points: Per the authors, repertoire, Treg and microbiota data justify further study.

This rearrangement joins TRBV9 to TRBJ2-5; TRBD1 matches 10 bases. The TCR originated in a male donor with diffuse large B-cell lymphoma. The sample here was PBMCs, taken in a trial of ipilimumab plus nivolumab as post-transplant consolidation. The CDR3 here is CASSVGGTGAKTQYF. For the CDR3, the DNA is TGTGCCAGCAGCGTAGGGGGGACAGGGGCCAAGACCCAGTACTTC.